The clone carrying this TCR gamma chain was recorded a few times. TCRdb's protein, taken from a much larger clone, differs from this DNA's translation at residue 9, likely owing to a read error; the protein displayed comes from the DNA. The source of the sample is a study of γδ T cells in repeated Plasmodium falciparum infection. Whole-study context: Malian samples came from no-transmission periods or across acute febrile malaria episodes.

The CDR3 covers 14 residues. Germline assignment: CDR1 GITISATS and CDR2 ISYDGTV (reference sequence). TCRdb called clones from the multiplex PCR reads again using CATT. This table has over 25,000 gamma-chain clones, about 2.9% appearing once. Vgamma9/Vdelta2+ and Vdelta2-negative gammadelta T cells were flow-sorted from PBMC for bulk sequencing. Sequenced material: gamma-delta T cells from blood. This receptor was obtained from a pool of human donors (malaria-infected and uninfected, not separated). The chain is built from TRGV9 and TRGJP2. Since TCRdb gives no J gene, matching the DNA to germline was used here to assign it. The CDR3 DNA is TGTGCCTTGTGGGCGTTGAGGAGTGGTTGGATCAAGACGTTT. Its translation is CALWALRSGWIKTF.